These 20 T cell receptor beta chains were all obtained from the same sample, sequenced in a study of CD4 T cells in relation to SARS-CoV-2 and coronaviruses. Sequencing was performed with immunoSEQ multiplex PCR; in TCRdb, only in-frame clones are kept and a portion is missing. The profile shows approximately 60,000 clones, roughly nine tenths of them singletons. Input material: naive CD4+ T cells from PBMCs. Stated subset: naive CD4+ T cells isolated by negative enrichment. The origin of the receptors is an adult with COVID-19.

The DNA of the CDR3 is TGTGCCAGCAGCTTAAAGGGGGACCTCTCCTACAATGAGCAGTTCTTC. It codes for CASSLKGDLSYNEQFF. The chain has TRBV9 and TRBJ2-1; D is perhaps TRBD1 (6 bases). This CDR3 region has 16 residues. CDR1 is SGDLS and CDR2 is YYNGEE in the germline V gene. V lost 4 bases, J lost 0 bases, and 14 bases lay in between. Full variable domain (missing parts from reference TRBV9 and TRBJ2-1): DSGVTQTPKHLITATGQRVTLRCSPRSGDLSVYWYQQSLDQGLQFLIQYYNGEERAKGNILERFSAQQFPDLHSELNLSSLELGDSALYFCASSLKGDLSYNEQFFGPGTRLTVL.

The genes are TRBV15 and TRBJ2-5; no firm D call. The V gene lost 8 bases and the J gene lost 2 bases, with 9 bases spanning the gap. Germline loops: CDR1 LNHNV, CDR2 YYDKDF (reference sequence). This CDR3 is built from 12 residues. CDR3 sequence reads: CATGRIQETQYF. CDR3 DNA: TGTGCCACCGGTCGCATTCAAGAGACCCAGTACTTC.

The V and J genes are TRBV7-2 and TRBJ2-7, with D perhaps TRBD2 (5 bases). CDR3 length equals 19 residues. Germline CDR1 and CDR2: SGHTA and FQGNSA. Trimming stripped 4 bases from V and 4 bases from J, with 29 bases between. The CDR3 region is CASSSRRGREEVRAYEQYF. In DNA form, the CDR3 reads TGTGCCAGCAGCTCCCGGCGCGGTAGGGAAGAAGTGAGGGCATACGAGCAGTACTTC.

The count of this clone is one. The CDR3 sequence: CASSLRDLSSEQYF. CDR3 coding DNA: TGCGCCAGCAGCCTCCGGGACCTCTCGTCCGAGCAGTACTTC. This chain joins TRBV5-1 and TRBJ2-7, with D perhaps TRBD1 or TRBD2 (5 bases each). Trimming cost V 4 bases and J 6 bases, with 17 bases left between them. Germline values: CDR1 SGHRS, CDR2 YFSETQ. The CDR3 consists of 14 residues. Complete variable domain (other parts from reference TRBV5-1 and TRBJ2-7): KAGVTQTPRYLIKTRGQQVTLSCSPISGHRSVSWYQQTPGQGLQFLFEYFSETQRNKGNFPGRFSGRQFSNSRSEMNVSTLELGDSALYLCASSLRDLSSEQYFGPGTRLTVT.

The chain has TRBV11-1 and TRBJ1-3; no reliable D call. Trimming pared 6 bases from V and 0 bases from J, leaving 15 bases between. Germline CDR1 and CDR2: SGHAT and FQDESV (reference sequence). The CDR3 is 16 residues long. The CDR3 is CASSTHHYYSGNTIYF. CDR3 bases: TGTGCCAGCAGTACACACCACTACTACTCTGGAAACACCATATATTTT.

This chain uses TRBV7-3 with TRBJ2-1; 11 nucleotides align to TRBD2. The V segment lost 4 bases and the J segment 4 bases; nucleotides outside the gene matches: 3. The CDR3 runs 15 residues. CDR1 and CDR2 (germline): SGHTA, FQGTGA. As DNA, the CDR3 is TGTGCCAGCAGCTCCCGGACTAGCGGGTACAATGAGCAGTTCTTC. Residues: CASSSRTSGYNEQFF.

The chain joins TRBV5-6 to TRBJ2-6; the match to TRBD2 covers 14 bases. The germline gives CDR1 SGHDT, CDR2 YYEEEE. The J segment lost 4 bases and the V segment lost 5 bases, leaving 8 bases of the junction unmatched. This CDR3 contains 18 residues. CDR3 in DNA: TGTGCCAGCAGACAGACTAGCGGGAGGGCCCCCGGGGCCAACGTCCTGACTTTC. Translating it yields CASRQTSGRAPGANVLTF.

The chain carries TRBV7-9 and TRBJ1-1; D possibly corresponds to TRBD1 (5 bases). CDR3 size: 14 residues. Germline CDR1 is SEHNR and CDR2 is FQNEAQ (reference sequence). Between the trimmed V and J ends, which lost 3 bases and 1 base, there was a span of 9 bases. CDR3 amino acids: CASSFTGPNTEAFF. In DNA form, the CDR3 reads TGTGCCAGCAGCTTCACAGGTCCGAACACTGAAGCTTTCTTT.

The chain carries TRBV10-1 and TRBJ2-2; D perhaps matches TRBD2 (5 bases). The CDR3 covers 20 residues. Germline loops: CDR1 WNHNN, CDR2 SYGVQD (reference sequence). V shed 7 bases and J shed 0 bases, with 27 bases lying between them. The CDR3 loop reads CASNTARTGKNFANTGELFF. In DNA form, the CDR3 reads TGCGCCAGCAATACCGCCAGGACGGGAAAGAACTTCGCGAACACCGGGGAGCTGTTTTTT.

The chain employs TRBV7-2 and TRBJ2-6; 7 bases line up with TRBD1. Unmatched junction bases numbered 10, after V lost 5 bases and J lost 0 bases. Germline V gene data show CDR1 as SGHTA and CDR2 as FQGNSA. The CDR3 length is 18 residues. CDR3 protein: CASSPGDSTLSGANVLTF. The CDR3 nucleotides read TGTGCCAGCAGCCCCGGGGACAGCACGCTCTCTGGGGCCAACGTCCTGACTTTC.

The rearrangement links TRBV27 to TRBJ1-2; 8 bases are shared with TRBD1. The CDR3 has 13 amino acids. V shed 4 bases, J shed 6 bases, and the junction held 4 bases outside the gene matches. Germline assignment: CDR1 MNHEY and CDR2 SMNVEV (reference sequence). The CDR3 loop is CASSSPTGDGYTF. CDR3 DNA: TGTGCCAGCAGTTCCCCGACAGGGGATGGCTACACCTTC.

The chain employs TRBV4-3 and TRBJ2-3; D possibly corresponds to TRBD1 (8 bases). Trimming left V 1 base short and J 2 bases short, with 25 bases between. CDR1 and CDR2 from the germline V gene are LGHNA and YSLEER. The CDR3 covers 20 residues. CDR3 sequence (DNA): TGCGCCAGCAGCCAAGGGGCCAGGGGGCTCGAGGGAGGGGTCACAGATACGCAGTATTTT. It translates to CASSQGARGLEGGVTDTQYF.

The chain carries TRBV4-2 and TRBJ2-1, with 9 bases aligning to TRBD2. V lost 0 bases to trimming and J lost 7 bases; unmatched junction nucleotides: 10. The germline gives CDR1 LGHNA, CDR2 YNFKEQ. CDR3 length equals 17 residues. CDR3 nucleotide sequence: TGTGCCAGCAGCCAAGATCTACGGCTAGCGGGACAAAATGAGCAGTTCTTC. Amino acid sequence: CASSQDLRLAGQNEQFF.

V and J are TRBV28 and TRBJ2-1; D ambiguous. The germline gives CDR1 MDHEN, CDR2 SYDVKM. The CDR3 runs to 14 residues. V shed 6 bases and J shed 5 bases, with 14 bases lying between them. This CDR3 reads CASSPHLANNEQFF. The CDR3 DNA is TGTGCCAGCAGCCCCCACTTAGCCAACAATGAGCAGTTCTTC.

The V and J genes are TRBV18 and TRBJ2-1; 8 bases fit TRBD2. CDR1 and CDR2 (germline): KGHSH, LQKENI. V lost 4 bases to trimming and J lost 6 bases; unmatched junction nucleotides: 8. CDR3 length: 15 residues. Here the CDR3 reads CASSRAAGGSNEQFF. CDR3 coding DNA: TGTGCCAGCTCACGAGCGGCGGGAGGATCCAATGAGCAGTTCTTC.

This chain joins TRBV30 and TRBJ1-1; tentatively, D is TRBD1 (5 bases). Deletions cut 8 bases from V and 5 bases from J, with 18 bases between. Germline loops: CDR1 GTSNPN, CDR2 SVGIG (reference sequence). This CDR3 spans 13 amino acids. The CDR3 region has the DNA TGTGCCCGCGGGAAGGGGATGGGGACTGAAGCTTTCTTT. Translation: CARGKGMGTEAFF.

The chain links TRBV11-2 to TRBJ2-5; D not certain. The ends were cut back, 1 base at V and 4 bases at J, with 7 bases in the middle. Germline CDR1 and CDR2: SGHAT and FQNNGV. The CDR3 spans 13 residues. Here the CDR3 reads CASSLVIPETQYF. In DNA, the CDR3 is TGTGCCAGCAGCTTAGTGATTCCAGAGACCCAGTACTTC.

The V gene is TRBV27, the J gene TRBJ2-1, with 9 positions matching TRBD1. With 6 bases clipped from V and 5 bases from J, the junction kept 2 bases outside the gene matches. The CDR3 contains 13 residues. The germline V gene encodes CDR1 MNHEY and CDR2 SMNVEV (reference sequence). The chain's CDR3 is CASRRTGDNEQFF. CDR3 nucleotides: TGTGCCAGCAGACGGACAGGGGACAATGAGCAGTTCTTC.

V and J are TRBV24-1 and TRBJ2-1; no clear D. With 4 bases removed from V and 2 bases from J, the gap between germline ends came to 11 bases. The CDR3 has 15 residues. Germline assignment: CDR1 KGHDR and CDR2 SFDVKD. For the CDR3, the DNA is TGTGCCACCAGTGAAGGAACGAAAACCTACAATGAGCAGTTCTTC. Translated, it gives CATSEGTKTYNEQFF.

The CDR3 loop reads CASNPTGTDYNEQFF. The CDR3 DNA sequence: TGTGCCAGCAACCCCACGGGGACAGACTACAATGAGCAGTTCTTC. V is TRBV7-9 and J is TRBJ2-1; TRBD1 matches 7 bases. Germline trimming cut 7 bases from V and 3 bases from J; bases unmatched to any gene: 9. CDR3 length: 15 residues. Germline-derived CDR1 and CDR2 are SEHNR and FQNEAQ (reference sequence).